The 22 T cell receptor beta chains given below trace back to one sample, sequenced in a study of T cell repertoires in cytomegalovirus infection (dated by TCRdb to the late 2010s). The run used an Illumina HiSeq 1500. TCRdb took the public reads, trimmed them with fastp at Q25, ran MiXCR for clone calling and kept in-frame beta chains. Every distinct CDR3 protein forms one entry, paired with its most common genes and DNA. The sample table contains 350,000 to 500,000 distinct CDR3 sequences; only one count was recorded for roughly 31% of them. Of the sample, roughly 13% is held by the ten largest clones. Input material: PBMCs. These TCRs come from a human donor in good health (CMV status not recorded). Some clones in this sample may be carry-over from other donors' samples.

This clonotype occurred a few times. The CDR3 nucleotides read TGTGCCAGCAGCCAAGCGGCGGGGGTCTCCTACGAGCAGTACTTC. Translating gives CASSQAAGVSYEQYF. The V and J genes are TRBV4-2 and TRBJ2-7, with 7 bases lining up with TRBD2. Germline V lookup: CDR1 LGHNA, CDR2 YNFKEQ. V lost 1 base, J lost 0 bases, and 3 bases stayed unmatched. The CDR3 spans 15 residues.

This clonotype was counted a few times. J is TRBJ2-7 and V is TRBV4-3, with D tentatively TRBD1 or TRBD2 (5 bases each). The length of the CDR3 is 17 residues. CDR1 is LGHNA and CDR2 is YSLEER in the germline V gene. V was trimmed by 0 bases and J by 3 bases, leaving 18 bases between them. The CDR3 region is CASSQEWGLQAFYEQYF. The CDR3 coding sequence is TGCGCCAGCAGCCAAGAATGGGGGTTGCAGGCCTTCTACGAGCAGTACTTC.

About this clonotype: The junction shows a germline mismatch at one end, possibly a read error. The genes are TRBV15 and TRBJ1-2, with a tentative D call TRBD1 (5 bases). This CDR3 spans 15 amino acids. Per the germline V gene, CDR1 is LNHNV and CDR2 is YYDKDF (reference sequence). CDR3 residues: CVTRKTGAPNYGYTF. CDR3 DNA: TGTGTCACCAGGAAAACAGGCGCGCCTAACTATGGCTACACCTTC.

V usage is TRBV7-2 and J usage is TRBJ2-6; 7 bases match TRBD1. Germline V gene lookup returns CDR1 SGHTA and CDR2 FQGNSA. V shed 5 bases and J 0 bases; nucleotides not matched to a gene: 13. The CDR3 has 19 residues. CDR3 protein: CASSTDRVPLHSGANVLTF. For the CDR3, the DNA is TGTGCCAGCAGCACTGACAGGGTCCCCCTTCACTCTGGGGCCAACGTCCTGACTTTC.

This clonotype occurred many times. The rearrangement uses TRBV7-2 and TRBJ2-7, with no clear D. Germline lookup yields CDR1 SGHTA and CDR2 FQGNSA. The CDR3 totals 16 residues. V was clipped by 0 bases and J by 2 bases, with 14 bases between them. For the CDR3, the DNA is TGTGCCAGCAGCTTAGCGCTTCTTAGCCTCACCTACGAGCAGTACTTC. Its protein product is CASSLALLSLTYEQYF.

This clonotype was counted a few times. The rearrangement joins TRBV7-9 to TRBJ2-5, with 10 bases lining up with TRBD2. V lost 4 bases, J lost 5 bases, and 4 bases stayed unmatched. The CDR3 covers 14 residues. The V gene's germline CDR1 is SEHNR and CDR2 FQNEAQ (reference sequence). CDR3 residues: CASSSTSGDETQYF. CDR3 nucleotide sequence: TGTGCCAGCAGCTCAACTAGCGGGGACGAGACCCAGTACTTC.

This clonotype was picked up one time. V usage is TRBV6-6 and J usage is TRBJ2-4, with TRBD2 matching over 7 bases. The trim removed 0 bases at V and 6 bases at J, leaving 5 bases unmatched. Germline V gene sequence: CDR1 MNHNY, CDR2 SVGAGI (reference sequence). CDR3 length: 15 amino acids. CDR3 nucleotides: TGTGCCAGCAGTTACTCACCGGGGGGAGCAAACATTCAGTACTTC. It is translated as CASSYSPGGANIQYF.

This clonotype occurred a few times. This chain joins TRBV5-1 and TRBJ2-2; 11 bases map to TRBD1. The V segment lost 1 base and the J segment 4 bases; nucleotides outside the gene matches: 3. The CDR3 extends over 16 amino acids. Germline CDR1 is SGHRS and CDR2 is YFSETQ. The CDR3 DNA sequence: TGCGCCAGCAGCTTGTCCGGGACAGGGGGCACCGGGGAGCTGTTTTTT. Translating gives CASSLSGTGGTGELFF.

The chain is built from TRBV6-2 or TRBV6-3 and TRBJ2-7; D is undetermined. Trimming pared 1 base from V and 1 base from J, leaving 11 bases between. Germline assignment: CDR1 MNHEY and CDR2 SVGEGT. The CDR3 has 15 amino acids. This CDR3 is CASSYFAIGSYEQYF. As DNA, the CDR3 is TGTGCCAGCAGTTACTTCGCTATAGGTTCCTACGAGCAGTACTTC.

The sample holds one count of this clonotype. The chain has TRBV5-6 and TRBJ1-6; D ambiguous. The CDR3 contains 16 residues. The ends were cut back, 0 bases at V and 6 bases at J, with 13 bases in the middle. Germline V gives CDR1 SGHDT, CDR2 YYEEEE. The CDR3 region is CASSLEGQPGNSPLHF. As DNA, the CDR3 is TGTGCCAGCAGCTTGGAAGGCCAGCCCGGTAATTCACCCCTCCACTTT.

CDR3 nucleotides: TGTGCCAGCAGCTCCTCTAGGTCTGAGGAGCAGTACTTC. Protein: CASSSSRSEEQYF. This chain connects TRBV7-6 to TRBJ2-7; D remains ambiguous. Germline values: CDR1 SGHVS, CDR2 FNYEAQ. Trimming shortened V by 4 bases and J by 7 bases, and 14 bases separated the two germline ends. This CDR3 has 13 residues. Full variable domain (outside the CDR3, taken from reference TRBV7-6 and TRBJ2-7): GAGVSQSPRYKVTKRGQDVALRCDPISGHVSLYWYRQALGQGPEFLTYFNYEAQQDKSGLPNDRFSAERPEGSISTLTIQRTEQRDSAMYRCASSSSRSEEQYFGPGTRLTVT.

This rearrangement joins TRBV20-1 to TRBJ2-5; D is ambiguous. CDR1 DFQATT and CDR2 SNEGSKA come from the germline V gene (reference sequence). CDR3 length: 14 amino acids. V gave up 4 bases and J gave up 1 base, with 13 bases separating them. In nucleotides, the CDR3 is TGCAGTGCTACTATACGACTTTTCCAAGAGACCCAGTACTTC. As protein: CSATIRLFQETQYF.

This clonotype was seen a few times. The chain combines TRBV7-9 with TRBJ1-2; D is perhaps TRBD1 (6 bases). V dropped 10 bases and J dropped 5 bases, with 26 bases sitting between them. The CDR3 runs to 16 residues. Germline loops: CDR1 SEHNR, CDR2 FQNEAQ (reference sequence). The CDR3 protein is CATSEVGGPEVYGYTF. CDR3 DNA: TGTGCCACGTCCGAGGTGGGGGGCCCCGAGGTTTATGGCTACACCTTC. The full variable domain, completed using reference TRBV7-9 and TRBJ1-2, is DTGVSQNPRHKITKRGQNVTFRCDPISEHNRLYWYRQTLGQGPEFLTYFQNEAQLEKSRLLSDRFSAERPKGSFSTLEIQRTEQGDSAMYLCATSEVGGPEVYGYTFGSGTRLTVV.

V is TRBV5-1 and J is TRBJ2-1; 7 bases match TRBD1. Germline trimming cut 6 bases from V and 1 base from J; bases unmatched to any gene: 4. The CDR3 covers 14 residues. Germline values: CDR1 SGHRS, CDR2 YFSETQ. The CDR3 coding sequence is TGCGCCAGCAAGGGGGCTAGATCCTACAATGAGCAGTTCTTC. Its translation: CASKGARSYNEQFF.

CDR3 sequence reads: CASSSSGTGYEQYF. DNA for the CDR3: TGTGCCAGCAGCTCCTCCGGGACAGGCTACGAGCAGTACTTC. This chain links TRBV3-1 with TRBJ2-7; 8 bases map to TRBD1. The trim removed 5 bases at V and 3 bases at J, leaving 6 bases unmatched. Germline V gene sequence: CDR1 LGHDT, CDR2 YNNKEL (reference sequence). This CDR3 is 14 amino acids long.

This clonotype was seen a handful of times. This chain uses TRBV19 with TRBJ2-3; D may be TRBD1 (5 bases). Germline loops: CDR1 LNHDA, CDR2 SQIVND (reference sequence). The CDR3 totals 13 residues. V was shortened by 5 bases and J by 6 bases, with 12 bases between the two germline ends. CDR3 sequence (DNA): TGTGCCAGTAGTCTACAGGAGATGGATACGCAGTATTTT. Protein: CASSLQEMDTQYF.

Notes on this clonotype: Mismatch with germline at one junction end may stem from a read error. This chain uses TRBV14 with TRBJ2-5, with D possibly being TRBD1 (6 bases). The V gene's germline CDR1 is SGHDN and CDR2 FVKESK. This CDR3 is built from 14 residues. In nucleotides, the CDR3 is TGTGCCAGCAGCCAAGAACAGGGCCAAGAGACCAAGTACTTC. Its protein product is CASSQEQGQETKYF.

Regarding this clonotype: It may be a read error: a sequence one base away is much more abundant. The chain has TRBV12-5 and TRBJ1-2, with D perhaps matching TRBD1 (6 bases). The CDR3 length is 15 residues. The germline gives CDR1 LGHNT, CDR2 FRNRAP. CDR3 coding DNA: TGTGCTAGTGGTTTGGAGACAGGAGCTAACTATGTCTACACCTTC. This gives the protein CASGLETGANYVYTF.

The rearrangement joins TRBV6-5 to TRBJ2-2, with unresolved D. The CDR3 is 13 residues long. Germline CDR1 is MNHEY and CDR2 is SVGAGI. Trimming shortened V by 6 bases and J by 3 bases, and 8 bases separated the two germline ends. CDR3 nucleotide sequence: TGTGCCAGCAGCCGCGAACACACCGGGGAGCTGTTTTTT. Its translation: CASSREHTGELFF.

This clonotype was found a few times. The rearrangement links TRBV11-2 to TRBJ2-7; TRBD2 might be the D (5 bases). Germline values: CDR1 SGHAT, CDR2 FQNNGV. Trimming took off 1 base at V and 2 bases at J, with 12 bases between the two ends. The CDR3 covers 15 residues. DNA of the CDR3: TGTGCCAGCAGCTTAGGCTCGGGGATCCCCTACGAGCAGTACTTC. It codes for CASSLGSGIPYEQYF.

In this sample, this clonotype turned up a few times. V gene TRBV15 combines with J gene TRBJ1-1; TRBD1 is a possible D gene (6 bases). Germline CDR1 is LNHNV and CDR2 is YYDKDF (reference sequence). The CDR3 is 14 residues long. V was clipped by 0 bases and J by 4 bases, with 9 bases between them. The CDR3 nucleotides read TGTGCCACCAGCAGAGAGAGGGGGGGCACTGAAGCTTTCTTT. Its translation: CATSRERGGTEAFF.

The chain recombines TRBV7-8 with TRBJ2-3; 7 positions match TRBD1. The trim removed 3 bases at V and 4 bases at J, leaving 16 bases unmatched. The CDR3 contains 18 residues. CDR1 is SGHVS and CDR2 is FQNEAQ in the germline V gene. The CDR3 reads CASSFPPGQQHHADTQYF. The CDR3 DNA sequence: TGTGCCAGCAGCTTTCCTCCGGGACAGCAGCACCACGCAGATACGCAGTATTTT.